The 11 T cell receptor beta chains reported below all come from one sample, sequenced in a study of T cells after posttransplantation cyclophosphamide listed by TCRdb under 2016. The library came from the immunoSEQ multiplex PCR assay. As stored in TCRdb, this immuneACCESS dataset retains in-frame rearrangements with V and J assigned. A fraction of the clones does not appear; measured against another copy, unresolved V genes explain less than half of the discrepancy, and the remainder lacks a known reason. This sample contains more than 20,000 clones, none of which is a singleton. The ten largest clones take up over 1.3% of the sample. Source material: PBMCs. The origin of the receptors is a man aged 50-59 years in good health, CMV-negative, and a related stem cell transplant donor.

This clone was seen ten or more times. This chain links TRBV10-1 with TRBJ2-1, with 11 bases that match TRBD2. Looked up from germline, CDR1 is WNHNN and CDR2 is SYGVQD (reference sequence). The CDR3 is made up of 18 amino acids. V dropped 2 bases and J dropped 9; count of bases not matched to a gene: 15. In DNA form, the CDR3 reads TGCGCCAGCAGTGAGCGACTAGCGGGAAGCTCCCAGGGGAGTGAGCAGTTCTTC. Encoded protein: CASSERLAGSSQGSEQFF.

This clone was detected ten times or more. The chain joins TRBV4-2 to TRBJ1-5; tentative D call: TRBD1 (5 bases). The germline V gene encodes CDR1 LGHNA and CDR2 YNFKEQ. Trimming removed 0 bases at V and 9 bases at J, with 15 bases between. The CDR3 is 15 residues long. Here the CDR3 reads CASSQEIGAGSPQHF. In nucleotides, the CDR3 is TGTGCCAGCAGCCAAGAAATAGGGGCAGGCTCGCCCCAGCATTTT.

This clone was seen repeatedly, ten times or more. This chain uses TRBV2 with TRBJ2-1, with TRBD2 matching 16 bases. The CDR3 covers 15 residues. J was trimmed by 7 bases and V by 8 bases; bases with no gene match: 5. From germline, CDR1 is SNHLY and CDR2 FYNNEI. CDR3 bases: TGTGCCAGCCTATCGGGACTAGCGGGAGGGAATGAGCAGTTCTTC. Translated: CASLSGLAGGNEQFF.

This clone appeared many times. The V and J genes are TRBV10-3 and TRBJ2-2, with 8 positions matching TRBD2. Germline V CDR1 and CDR2: ENHRY, SYGVKD. CDR3 length: 16 amino acids. Trimming took 10 bases from V and 9 from J; bases not matched to a gene: 19. The chain's CDR3 is CATLGGERELFRELFF. CDR3 sequence (DNA): TGTGCCACCCTCGGGGGGGAGCGGGAGTTGTTTCGGGAGCTGTTTTTT.

Many counts were recorded for this clone. This chain joins TRBV4-2 and TRBJ2-5, with 11 bases identical to TRBD2. Germline trimming cut 2 bases from V and 5 bases from J; bases unmatched to any gene: 7. Germline V gene data show CDR1 as LGHNA and CDR2 as YNFKEQ. The CDR3 runs to 16 residues. CDR3 sequence (DNA): TGTGCCAGCAGCCAATTTAGCGGGGGGGCCTGGGAGACCCAGTACTTC. It encodes CASSQFSGGAWETQYF.

There are many counts of this clone. This chain joins TRBV28 and TRBJ1-4; perhaps TRBD1 as D (6 bases). CDR1 and CDR2 from the germline V gene are MDHEN and SYDVKM. Trimming left V 6 bases short and J 13 bases short, with 21 bases between. The CDR3 spans 14 residues. The CDR3 bases are TGTGCCAGCAGCCACCCCAGGACAGCTCGGGCACTGTTTTTT. This translates into CASSHPRTARALFF.

In its sample, this clone was seen many times. V and J are TRBV27 and TRBJ2-4; D not certain. This CDR3 comprises 13 residues. V was clipped by 2 bases and J by 6 bases, with 8 bases between them. Looked up from germline, CDR1 is MNHEY and CDR2 is SMNVEV (reference sequence). CDR3 nucleotides: TGTGCCAGCAGTTTAGGCGGTAGAAACATTCAGTACTTC. This sequence encodes CASSLGGRNIQYF.

The table lists this clone with many counts. V usage is TRBV27 and J usage is TRBJ2-5; 11 bases agree with TRBD1. The CDR3 length is 16 residues. Germline V lookup: CDR1 MNHEY, CDR2 SMNVEV (reference sequence). The V segment lost 2 bases and the J segment 2 bases; nucleotides outside the gene matches: 4. The CDR3 DNA is TGTGCCAGCAGTTTAGGGGACAGGGGGTTTCAAGAGACCCAGTACTTC. Translating it yields CASSLGDRGFQETQYF.

This clone has at least ten counts. This chain joins TRBV28 and TRBJ1-5, with TRBD1 identical over 8 bases. Germline V gene data show CDR1 as MDHEN and CDR2 as SYDVKM. The junction had 2 bases not matched to a gene; V was cut back by 1 base and J by 6 bases. The CDR3 covers 14 residues. The CDR3 here is CASSLSDRGQPQHF. The CDR3 DNA follows: TGTGCCAGCAGTTTATCAGACAGGGGTCAGCCCCAGCATTTT.

This clone was found many times. The V and J genes are TRBV18 and TRBJ1-5; D ambiguous. V lost 4 bases and J 1 base, leaving 11 bases between the germline ends. Germline CDR1 reads KGHSH; CDR2 reads LQKENI. The CDR3 runs to 15 residues. CDR3 loop: CASSRRELSNQPQHF. CDR3 bases: TGTGCCAGCTCACGTCGGGAGTTAAGCAATCAGCCCCAGCATTTT.

This clone has a count of ten or more. This chain uses TRBV12-5 with TRBJ2-2; the D gene is possibly TRBD1 (5 bases). The germline V gene has CDR1 LGHNT and CDR2 FRNRAP. V was trimmed by 3 bases and J by 6 bases, leaving 8 bases between them. The length of the CDR3 is 13 residues. CDR3 in amino acids: CASGFDSSGELFF. CDR3 coding DNA: TGTGCTAGTGGTTTCGACAGCTCCGGGGAGCTGTTTTTT.